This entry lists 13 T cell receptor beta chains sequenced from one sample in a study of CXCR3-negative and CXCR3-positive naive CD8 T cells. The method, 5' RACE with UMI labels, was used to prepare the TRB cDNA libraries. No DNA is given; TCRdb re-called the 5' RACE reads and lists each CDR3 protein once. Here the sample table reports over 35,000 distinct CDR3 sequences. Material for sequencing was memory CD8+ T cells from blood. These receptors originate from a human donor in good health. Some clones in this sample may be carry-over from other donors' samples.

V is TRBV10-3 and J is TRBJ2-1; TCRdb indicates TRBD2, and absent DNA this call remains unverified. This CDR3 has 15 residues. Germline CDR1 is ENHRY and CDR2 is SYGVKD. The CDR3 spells CATESPSGVYNEQFF.

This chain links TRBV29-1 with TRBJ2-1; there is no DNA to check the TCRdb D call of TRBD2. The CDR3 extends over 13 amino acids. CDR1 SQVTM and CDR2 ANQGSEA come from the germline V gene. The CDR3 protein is CTLGLAGYNEQFF.

The CDR3 sequence is CASSLFTGWNTEAFF. This rearrangement joins TRBV12-3 or TRBV12-4 to TRBJ1-1; TCRdb calls TRBD1, which cannot be checked without DNA. This CDR3 comprises 15 residues.

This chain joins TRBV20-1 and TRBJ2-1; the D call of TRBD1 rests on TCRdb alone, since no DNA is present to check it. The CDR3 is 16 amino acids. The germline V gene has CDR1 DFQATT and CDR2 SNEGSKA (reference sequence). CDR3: CSAGGFAPRGDNEQFF.

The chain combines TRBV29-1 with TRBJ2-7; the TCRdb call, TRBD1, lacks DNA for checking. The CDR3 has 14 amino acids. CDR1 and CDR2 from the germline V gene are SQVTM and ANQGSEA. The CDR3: CSVGGKGLSHEQYF.

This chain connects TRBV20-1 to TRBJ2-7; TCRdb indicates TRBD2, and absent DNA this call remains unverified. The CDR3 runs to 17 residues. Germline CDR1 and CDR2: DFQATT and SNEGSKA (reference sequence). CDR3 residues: CSARDSGTSGPPYEQYF.

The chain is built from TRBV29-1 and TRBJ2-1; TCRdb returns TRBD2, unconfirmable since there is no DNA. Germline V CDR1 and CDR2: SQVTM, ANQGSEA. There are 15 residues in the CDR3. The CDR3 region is CSVDSGGIGYNEQFF.

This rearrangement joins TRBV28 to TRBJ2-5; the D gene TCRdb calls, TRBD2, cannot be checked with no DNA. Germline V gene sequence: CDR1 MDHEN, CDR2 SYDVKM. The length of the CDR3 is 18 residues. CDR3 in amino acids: CASSFLGLAGARQETQYF.

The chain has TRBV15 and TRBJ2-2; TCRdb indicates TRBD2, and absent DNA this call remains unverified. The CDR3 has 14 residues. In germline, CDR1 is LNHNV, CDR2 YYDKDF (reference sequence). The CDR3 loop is CATSPLAVTGELFF.

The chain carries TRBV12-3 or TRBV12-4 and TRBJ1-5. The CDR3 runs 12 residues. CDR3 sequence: CASSLANQPQHF.

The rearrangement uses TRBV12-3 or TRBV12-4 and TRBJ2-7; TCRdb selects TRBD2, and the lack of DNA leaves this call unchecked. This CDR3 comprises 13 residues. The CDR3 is CASSPGLAAEQYF.

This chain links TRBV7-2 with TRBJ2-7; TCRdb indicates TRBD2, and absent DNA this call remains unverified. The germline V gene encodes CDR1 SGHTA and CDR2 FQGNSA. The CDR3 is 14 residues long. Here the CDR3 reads CASSLASGSYEQYF.

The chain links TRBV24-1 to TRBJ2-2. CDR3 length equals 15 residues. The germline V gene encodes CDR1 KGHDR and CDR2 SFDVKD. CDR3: CATSDFSRVPGELFF.